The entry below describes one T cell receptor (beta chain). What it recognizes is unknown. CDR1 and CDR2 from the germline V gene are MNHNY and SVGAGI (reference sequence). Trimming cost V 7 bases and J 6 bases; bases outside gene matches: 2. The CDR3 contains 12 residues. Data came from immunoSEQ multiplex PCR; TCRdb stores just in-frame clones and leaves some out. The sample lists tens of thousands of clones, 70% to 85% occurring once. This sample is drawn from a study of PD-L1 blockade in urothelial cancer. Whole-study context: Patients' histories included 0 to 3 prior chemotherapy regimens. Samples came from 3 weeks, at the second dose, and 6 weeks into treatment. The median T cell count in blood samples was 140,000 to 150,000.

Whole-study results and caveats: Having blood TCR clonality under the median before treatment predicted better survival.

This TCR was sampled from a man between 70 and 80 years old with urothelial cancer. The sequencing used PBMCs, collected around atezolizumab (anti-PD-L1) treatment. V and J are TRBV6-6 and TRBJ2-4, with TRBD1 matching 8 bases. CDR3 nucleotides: TGTGCCAGCACCGACAGGGGAAACATTCAGTACTTC. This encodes CASTDRGNIQYF.